The clone carrying this T cell receptor beta chain was seen more than once but under ten times. The antigen remains unidentified. These data originate in a study of T cell responses to AZD1222 COVID-19 vaccine. Study background: Doses given second, at about 4 or about 12 weeks, were pooled. Study observations and caveats: Seropositive AZD1222 recipients at baseline numbered only five or six. It should be noted that donors were predominantly white British and more often female, and clonal diversity was possibly underestimated.

The repertoire was sequenced with immunoSEQ multiplex PCR; TCRdb's copy has only in-frame clones and lacks some. The profile shows 130,000 to 150,000 clones, about 92% of them singletons. V gave up 1 base and J gave up 0 bases, with 14 bases separating them. The V gene's germline CDR1 is LGHDT and CDR2 YNNKEL (reference sequence). This CDR3 has 17 amino acids. The TCR originated in an adult in good health. The J gene is TRBJ2-3, the V gene TRBV3-1 (or the pseudogene TRBV3-2); tentatively, D is TRBD2 (5 bases). Material: peripheral blood, obtained on day 0 of AZD1222 vaccination. The CDR3: CASSQVIAGPSTDTQYF. In DNA form, the CDR3 reads TGTGCCAGCAGCCAAGTAATCGCGGGCCCTAGCACAGATACGCAGTATTTT.